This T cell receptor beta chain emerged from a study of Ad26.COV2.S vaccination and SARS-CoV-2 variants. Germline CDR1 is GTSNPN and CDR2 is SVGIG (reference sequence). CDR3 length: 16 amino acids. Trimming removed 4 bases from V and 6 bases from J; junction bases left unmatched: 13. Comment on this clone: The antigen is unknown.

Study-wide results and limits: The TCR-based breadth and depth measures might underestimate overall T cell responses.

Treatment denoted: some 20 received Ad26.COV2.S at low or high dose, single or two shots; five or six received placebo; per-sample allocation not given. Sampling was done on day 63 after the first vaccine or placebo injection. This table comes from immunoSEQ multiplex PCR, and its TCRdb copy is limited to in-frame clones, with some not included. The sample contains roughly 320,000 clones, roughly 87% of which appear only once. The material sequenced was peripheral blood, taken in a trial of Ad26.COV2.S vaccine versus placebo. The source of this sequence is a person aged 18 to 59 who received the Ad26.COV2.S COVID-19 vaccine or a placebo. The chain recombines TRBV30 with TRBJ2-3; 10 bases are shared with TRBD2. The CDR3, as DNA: TGTGCCTGGACTGGGGCTAGCGGGGGCCTGATGGATACGCAGTATTTT. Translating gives CAWTGASGGLMDTQYF.